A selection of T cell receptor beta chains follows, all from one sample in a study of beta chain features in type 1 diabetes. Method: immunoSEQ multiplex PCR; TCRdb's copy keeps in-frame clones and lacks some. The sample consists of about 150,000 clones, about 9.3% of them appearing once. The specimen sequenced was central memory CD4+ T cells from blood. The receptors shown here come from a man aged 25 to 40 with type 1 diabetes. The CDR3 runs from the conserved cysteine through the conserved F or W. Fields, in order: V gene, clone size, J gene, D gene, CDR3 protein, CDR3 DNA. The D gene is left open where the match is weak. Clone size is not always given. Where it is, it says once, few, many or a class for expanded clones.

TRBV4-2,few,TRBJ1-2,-,CASSQDWSRTVERGYTF,TGTGCCAGCAGCCAAGATTGGTCCCGGACAGTCGAAAGGGGCTACACCTTC
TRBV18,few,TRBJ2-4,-,CASSPPSGAKNIQYF,TGTGCCAGCTCACCACCTTCCGGAGCCAAAAACATTCAGTACTTC
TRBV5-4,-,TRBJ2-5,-,CASSLGGTAFQETQYF,TGTGCCAGCAGCTTGGGCGGGACAGCCTTCCAAGAGACCCAGTACTTC
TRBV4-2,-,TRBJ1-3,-,CASSQVVLGSGNTIYF,TGTGCCAGCAGCCAAGTGGTGCTCGGGTCTGGAAACACCATATATTTT
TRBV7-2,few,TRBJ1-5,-,CASSPQQGNGQPQHF,TGTGCCAGCAGCCCACAACAGGGTAACGGGCAGCCCCAGCATTTT
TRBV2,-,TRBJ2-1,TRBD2,CASRPGTSGRTRYNEQFF,TGTGCCAGCAGACCCGGGACTAGCGGGAGGACCAGATACAATGAGCAGTTCTTC
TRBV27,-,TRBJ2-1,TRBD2,CASSSNIAGAYNEQFF,TGTGCCAGCAGTTCAAACATAGCGGGAGCCTACAATGAGCAGTTCTTC
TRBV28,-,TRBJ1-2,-,CASSSTRRGYTF,TGTGCCAGCAGCTCGACGAGGCGAGGCTACACCTTC
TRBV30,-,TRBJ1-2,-,CAVGDSYGYTF,TGTGCCGTCGGGGATAGCTATGGCTACACCTTC
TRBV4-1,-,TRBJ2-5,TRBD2,CASSQEWASGGQTQYF,TGCGCCAGCAGCCAAGAATGGGCTAGCGGGGGTCAGACCCAGTACTTC
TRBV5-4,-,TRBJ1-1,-,CASSLVGLEAFF,TGTGCCAGCAGCTTGGTGGGACTTGAAGCTTTCTTT
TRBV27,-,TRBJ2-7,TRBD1,CASSTYRGSYEQYF,TGTGCCAGCAGTACCTACAGGGGGTCCTACGAGCAGTACTTC
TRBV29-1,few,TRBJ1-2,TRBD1,CSAGQGGYGYTF,TGCAGCGCCGGACAGGGGGGCTATGGCTACACCTTC
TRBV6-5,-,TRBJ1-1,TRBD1,CASSTGGNTEAFF,TGTGCCAGCAGTACAGGGGGGAACACTGAAGCTTTCTTT
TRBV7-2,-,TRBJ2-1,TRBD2,CASSFPAGTSGSDEQFF,TGTGCCAGCAGCTTTCCTGCCGGGACTAGCGGGAGCGATGAGCAGTTCTTC
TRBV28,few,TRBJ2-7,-,CASSLIGAPYEQYF,TGTGCCAGCAGCCTTATAGGGGCTCCGTACGAGCAGTACTTC
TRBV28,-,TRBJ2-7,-,CASSRGLDEQYF,TGTGCCAGCAGTCGGGGTCTCGACGAGCAGTACTTC
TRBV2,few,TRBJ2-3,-,CASATRTGGTDTQYF,TGTGCCAGCGCGACTAGGACCGGGGGCACAGATACGCAGTATTTT
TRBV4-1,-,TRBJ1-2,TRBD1,CASSQDRDYGYTF,TGTGCCAGCAGCCAGGACAGGGACTATGGCTACACCTTC
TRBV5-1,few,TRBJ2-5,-,CASSFGVQETQYF,TGCGCCAGCAGCTTCGGGGTCCAAGAGACCCAGTACTTC
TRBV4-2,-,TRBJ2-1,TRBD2,CASSQDPGLAGYLSNEQFF,TGTGCCAGCAGCCAAGATCCGGGACTAGCGGGGTACCTTTCCAATGAGCAGTTCTTC
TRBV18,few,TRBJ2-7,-,CASSPGRDYEQYF,TGTGCCAGCTCACCAGGGCGAGACTACGAGCAGTACTTC
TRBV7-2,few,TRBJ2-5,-,CASTLMSSAETQYF,TGTGCCAGCACCCTCATGTCTAGCGCCGAGACCCAGTACTTC
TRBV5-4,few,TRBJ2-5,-,CASSLNGGRSETQYF,TGTGCCAGCAGCTTGAATGGGGGGAGATCAGAGACCCAGTACTTC
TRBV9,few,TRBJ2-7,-,CASSVDWGDEQYF,TGTGCCAGCAGCGTAGATTGGGGCGACGAGCAGTACTTC